This passage covers 13 T cell receptor beta chains from one sample sequenced in a study of shared clonotypes between healthy human individuals. Clones were sequenced by immunoSEQ multiplex PCR, and TCRdb holds only the in-frame ones, with some missing. The repertoire holds some 500,000 clones, with 95% to 97% as singletons. Sequenced: naive CD4+ T cells sorted from blood. Documented subset: CD45RA+ positively selected. Receptors were obtained from a young woman in good health.

Concerning this clone itself: Other DNA sequences in the same sample also yield this CDR3. The V and J genes are TRBV18 and TRBJ1-5; D is unclear. V lost 3 bases to trimming and J lost 3 bases, with 6 bases between them. This CDR3 has 13 amino acids. CDR1 is KGHSH and CDR2 is LQKENI in the germline V gene. The CDR3 spells CASSPGDNQPQHF. The DNA for the CDR3 is TGTGCCAGCTCACCCGGGGACAATCAGCCCCAGCATTTT.

V is TRBV4-1 and J is TRBJ1-5; D remains unclear. The length of the CDR3 is 14 residues. Germline loops: CDR1 MGHRA, CDR2 YSYEKL. V lost 1 base to trimming and J lost 1 base, with 5 bases between them. CDR3 nucleotide sequence: TGCGCCAGCAGCCAAGTTCTCAGCAATCAGCCCCAGCATTTT. Amino acid sequence: CASSQVLSNQPQHF.

The rearrangement uses TRBV18 and TRBJ2-7, with a tentative D call TRBD1 (5 bases). CDR1 KGHSH and CDR2 LQKENI come from the germline V gene. The CDR3 covers 12 residues. V lost 2 bases to trimming and J lost 5 bases, with 7 bases between them. The DNA for the CDR3 is TGTGCCAGCTCACCAGAAGGGGACGAGCAGTACTTC. It is translated as CASSPEGDEQYF.

This clone was detected a few times. At one of its ends the junction is not consistent with the germline gene, which may arise from a read error. The rearrangement joins TRBV2 to TRBJ1-1, with D unclear. Germline CDR1 and CDR2: SNHLY and FYNNEI. This CDR3 is 12 amino acids long. CDR3 nucleotides: TGTGCCACCAGTACTAGGGACACTGAAGCTTTCTTT. Protein product: CATSTRDTEAFF.

This clone was detected only a few times. J is TRBJ1-2 and V is TRBV30; no firm D call. Germline-derived CDR1 and CDR2 are GTSNPN and SVGIG (reference sequence). The CDR3 runs 13 residues. The V end was cut by 4 bases, the J end by 5 bases, with 14 bases between. The DNA of the CDR3 is TGTGCCTGGAATTATCCTGGGCGGTATGGCTACACCTTC. It translates to CAWNYPGRYGYTF.

The chain has TRBV15 and TRBJ1-1; the D is unclear. Trimming stripped 0 bases from V and 0 bases from J, with 5 bases between. Germline V gene lookup returns CDR1 LNHNV and CDR2 YYDKDF (reference sequence). CDR3 size: 14 residues. The CDR3 protein is CATSRDKLNTEAFF. Written as DNA, the CDR3 is TGTGCCACCAGCAGAGATAAGTTGAACACTGAAGCTTTCTTT.

The chain couples TRBV29-1 to TRBJ1-3; D gene ambiguous. The CDR3 contains 13 residues. The germline V gene has CDR1 SQVTM and CDR2 ANQGSEA. Trimming removed 4 bases from V and 1 base from J, with 8 bases in between. DNA of the CDR3: TGCAGCGTTGGACACTCTTCTGGAAACACCATATATTTT. Its protein product is CSVGHSSGNTIYF.

This clone was detected once. The gene calls are TRBV18 and TRBJ2-2; no definite D call. Trimming left V 4 bases short and J 1 base short, with 4 bases between. This CDR3 region has 13 residues. Per germline, CDR1 KGHSH and CDR2 LQKENI. CDR3 residues: CASSQGNTGELFF. The CDR3 DNA follows: TGTGCCAGCTCACAGGGGAACACCGGGGAGCTGTTTTTT.

The V call is TRBV5-1, the J call TRBJ2-7; D may be TRBD1 (5 bases). The CDR3 covers 16 residues. The V end was cut by 1 base, the J end by 3 bases, with 17 bases between. Germline CDR1 and CDR2: SGHRS and YFSETQ. The CDR3 spells CASSLSPQGTLYEQYF. The DNA for the CDR3 is TGCGCCAGCAGCTTGTCTCCCCAGGGAACCCTCTACGAGCAGTACTTC.

The chain links TRBV5-1 to TRBJ1-1, with 8 bases lining up with TRBD1. This CDR3 spans 18 amino acids. Germline loops: CDR1 SGHRS, CDR2 YFSETQ. V was clipped by 3 bases and J by 7 bases; unmatched bases: 20. CDR3 sequence reads: CASSSGPGGKTVAVEAFF. The CDR3 DNA is TGCGCCAGCAGCTCCGGTCCAGGGGGCAAAACGGTGGCAGTTGAAGCTTTCTTT.

V gene TRBV6-1 combines with J gene TRBJ2-5, with 14 bases aligning to TRBD2. The CDR3 runs 19 residues. Germline assignment: CDR1 MNHNS and CDR2 SASEGT. V gave up 4 bases and J gave up 2 bases; unmatched junction bases: 12. The CDR3, as DNA: TGTGCCAGCAGTGCTCCCGGGACTAGCGGGAGCGGTGGGCAAGAGACCCAGTACTTC. It encodes CASSAPGTSGSGGQETQYF.

The gene calls are TRBV7-6 and TRBJ2-5, with 8 bases matching TRBD1. The germline V gene has CDR1 SGHVS and CDR2 FNYEAQ. The CDR3 is 15 residues long. Trimming at V came to 5 bases and at J to 5 bases, leaving 10 bases not matched to a gene. In DNA form, the CDR3 reads TGTGCCAGCAGCGACCGGACAGGGAGTGGGGAGACCCAGTACTTC. It is translated as CASSDRTGSGETQYF. Combining the CDR3 with reference TRBV7-6 and TRBJ2-5 gives the whole variable domain GAGVSQSPRYKVTKRGQDVALRCDPISGHVSLYWYRQALGQGPEFLTYFNYEAQQDKSGLPNDRFSAERPEGSISTLTIQRTEQRDSAMYRCASSDRTGSGETQYFGPGTRLLVL.

The chain recombines TRBV25-1 with TRBJ2-5, with D perhaps matching TRBD1 or TRBD2 (5 bases each). Germline CDR1 MGHDK, CDR2 SYGVNS. V lost 3 bases and J lost 5, with 16 bases in between. This CDR3 has 15 amino acids. The DNA for the CDR3 is TGTGCCAGCAGTGACCGGGCTTATTGGGGGGAGACCCAGTACTTC. This codes for CASSDRAYWGETQYF.